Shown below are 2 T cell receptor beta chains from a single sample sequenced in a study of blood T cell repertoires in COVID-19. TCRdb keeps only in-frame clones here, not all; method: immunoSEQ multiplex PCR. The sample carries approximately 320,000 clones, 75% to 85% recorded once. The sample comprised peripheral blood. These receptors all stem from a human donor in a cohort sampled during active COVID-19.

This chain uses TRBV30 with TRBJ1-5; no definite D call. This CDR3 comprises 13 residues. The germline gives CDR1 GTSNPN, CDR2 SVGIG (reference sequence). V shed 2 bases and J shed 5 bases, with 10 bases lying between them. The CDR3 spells CAWSNREDQPQHF. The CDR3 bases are TGTGCCTGGAGTAATAGGGAGGATCAGCCCCAGCATTTT.

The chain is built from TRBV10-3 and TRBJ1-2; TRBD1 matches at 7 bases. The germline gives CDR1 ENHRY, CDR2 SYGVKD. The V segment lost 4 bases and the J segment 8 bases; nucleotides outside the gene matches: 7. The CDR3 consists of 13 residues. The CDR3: CAISARDSEGYTF. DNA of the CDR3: TGTGCCATCAGTGCGAGGGACAGCGAAGGCTACACCTTC.